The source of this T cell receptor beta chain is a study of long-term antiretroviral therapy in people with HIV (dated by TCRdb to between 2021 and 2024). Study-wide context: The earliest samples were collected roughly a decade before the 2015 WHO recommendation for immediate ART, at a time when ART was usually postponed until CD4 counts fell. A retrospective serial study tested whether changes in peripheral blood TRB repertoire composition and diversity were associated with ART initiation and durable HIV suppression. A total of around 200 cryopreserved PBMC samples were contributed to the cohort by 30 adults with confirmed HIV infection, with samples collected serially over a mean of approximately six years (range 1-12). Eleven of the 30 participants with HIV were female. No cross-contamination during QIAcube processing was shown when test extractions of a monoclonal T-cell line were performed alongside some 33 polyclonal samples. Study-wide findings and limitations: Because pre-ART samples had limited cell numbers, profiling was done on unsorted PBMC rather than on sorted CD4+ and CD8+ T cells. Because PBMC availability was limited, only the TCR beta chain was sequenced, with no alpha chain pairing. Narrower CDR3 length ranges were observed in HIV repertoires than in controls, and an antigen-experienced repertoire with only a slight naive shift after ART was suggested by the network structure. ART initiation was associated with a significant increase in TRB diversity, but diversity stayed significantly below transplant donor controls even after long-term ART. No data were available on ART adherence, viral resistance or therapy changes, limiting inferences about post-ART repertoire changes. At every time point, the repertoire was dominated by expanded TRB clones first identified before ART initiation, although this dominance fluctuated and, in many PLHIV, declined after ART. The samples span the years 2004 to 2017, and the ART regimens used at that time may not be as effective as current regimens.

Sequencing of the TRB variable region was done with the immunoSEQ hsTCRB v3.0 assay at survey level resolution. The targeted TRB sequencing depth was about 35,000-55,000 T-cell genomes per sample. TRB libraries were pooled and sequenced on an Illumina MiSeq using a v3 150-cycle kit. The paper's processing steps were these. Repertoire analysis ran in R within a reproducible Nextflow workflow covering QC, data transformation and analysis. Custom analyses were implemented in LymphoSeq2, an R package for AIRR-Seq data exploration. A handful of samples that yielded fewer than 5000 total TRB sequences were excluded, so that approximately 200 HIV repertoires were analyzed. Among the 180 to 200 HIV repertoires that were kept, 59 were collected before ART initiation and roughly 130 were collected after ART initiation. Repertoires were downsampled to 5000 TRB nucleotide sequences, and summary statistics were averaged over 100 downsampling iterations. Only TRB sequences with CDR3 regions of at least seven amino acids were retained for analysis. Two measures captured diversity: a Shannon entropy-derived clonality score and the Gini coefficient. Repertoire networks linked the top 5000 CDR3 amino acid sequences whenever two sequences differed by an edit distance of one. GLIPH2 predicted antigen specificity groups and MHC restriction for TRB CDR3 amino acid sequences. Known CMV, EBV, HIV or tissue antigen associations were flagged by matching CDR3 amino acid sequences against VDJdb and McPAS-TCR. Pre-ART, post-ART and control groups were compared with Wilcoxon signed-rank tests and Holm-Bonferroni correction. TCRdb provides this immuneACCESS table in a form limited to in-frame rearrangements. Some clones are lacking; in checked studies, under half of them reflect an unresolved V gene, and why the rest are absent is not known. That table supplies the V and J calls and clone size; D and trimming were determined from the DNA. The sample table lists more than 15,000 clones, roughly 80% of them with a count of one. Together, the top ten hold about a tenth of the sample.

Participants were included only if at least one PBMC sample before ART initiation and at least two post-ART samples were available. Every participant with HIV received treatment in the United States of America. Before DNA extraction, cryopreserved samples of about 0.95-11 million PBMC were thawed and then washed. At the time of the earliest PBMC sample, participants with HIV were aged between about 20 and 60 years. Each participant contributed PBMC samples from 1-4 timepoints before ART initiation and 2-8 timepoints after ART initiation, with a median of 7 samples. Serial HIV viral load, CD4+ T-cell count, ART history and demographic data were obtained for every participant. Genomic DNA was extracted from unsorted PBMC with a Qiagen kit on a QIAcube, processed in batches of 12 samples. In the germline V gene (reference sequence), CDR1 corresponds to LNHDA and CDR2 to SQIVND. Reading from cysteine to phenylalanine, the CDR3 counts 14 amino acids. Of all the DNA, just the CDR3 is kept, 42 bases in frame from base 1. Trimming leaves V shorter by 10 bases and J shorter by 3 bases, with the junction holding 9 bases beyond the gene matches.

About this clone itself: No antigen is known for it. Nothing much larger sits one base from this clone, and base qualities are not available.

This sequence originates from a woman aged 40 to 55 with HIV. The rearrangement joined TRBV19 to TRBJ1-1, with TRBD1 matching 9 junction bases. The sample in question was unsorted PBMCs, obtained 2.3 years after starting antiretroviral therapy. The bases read TGTGCCATAAGGACAGGGGATCGGGACACTGAAGCTTTCTTT. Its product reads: CAIRTGDRDTEAFF.